The 21 T cell receptor beta chains in this list originate from one sample, sequenced in a study of PD-L1 blockade in urothelial cancer (dated by TCRdb to about 2017). The label giving this sample's time point can be read as: pretreatment peripheral blood. The library was produced with the immunoSEQ multiplex PCR assay. This immuneACCESS table, as held by TCRdb, lists in-frame sequences with V and J called but not all clones. Of the missing ones, under half trace to an unresolved V gene in checked studies; the others have no known cause. Here the sample has fewer than 80,000 clones; 81% occur a single time. 3.2% of the sample lies in the top ten. The material sequenced was PBMCs, taken around atezolizumab (anti-PD-L1) treatment. The receptors were gathered from a man in his 70s with urothelial cancer.

The genes are TRBV6-6 and TRBJ1-3, with 7 positions matching TRBD1. The germline V gene encodes CDR1 MNHNY and CDR2 SVGAGI (reference sequence). The V segment lost 6 bases and the J segment 4 bases; nucleotides outside the gene matches: 9. The CDR3 runs to 15 residues. The CDR3 here is CASRWDSRRGNTIYF. The DNA of the CDR3 is TGTGCCAGCAGATGGGACAGCCGAAGAGGAAACACCATATATTTT.

Comments on this clone: Other DNA sequences in the same sample also yield this CDR3. The CDR3 DNA follows: TGTGCCAGCAGCGTAGGGCGGGGCTACAATGAGCAGTTCTTC. Translated: CASSVGRGYNEQFF. The genes are TRBV9 and TRBJ2-1, with D possibly TRBD2 on 6 matching bases. The V end lost 0 bases, the J end lost 3 bases, and 7 bases lay between the germline ends. The length of the CDR3 is 14 residues. In germline, CDR1 is SGDLS, CDR2 YYNGEE.

This chain uses TRBV13 with TRBJ2-7; D is perhaps TRBD2 (7 bases). This CDR3 spans 15 amino acids. V lost 7 bases, J lost 5 bases, and 21 bases lay in between. Germline V gene lookup returns CDR1 PRHDT and CDR2 FYEKMQ (reference sequence). The CDR3 DNA reads TGTGCCAGCACTAGAAGGGGGAGGGCCGTAGACGAGCAGTACTTC. Translated, it gives CASTRRGRAVDEQYF.

A few counts support this clone. V and J are TRBV19 and TRBJ2-1; 10 positions match TRBD2. V was pared by 10 bases and J by 4 bases, with 7 bases of the junction left unmatched. The CDR3 length is 14 residues. In germline, CDR1 is LNHDA, CDR2 SQIVND (reference sequence). The CDR3 sequence is CATTSGAVYNEQFF. The CDR3 DNA follows: TGTGCCACCACTAGCGGGGCCGTTTACAATGAGCAGTTCTTC.

The chain uses TRBV7-8 and TRBJ2-1; TRBD2 is a possible D gene (5 bases). Per germline, CDR1 SGHVS and CDR2 FQNEAQ. This CDR3 region has 19 residues. V was trimmed by 5 bases and J by 0 bases, leaving 23 bases between them. The CDR3 DNA reads as TGTGCCAGCAGCCCAGACAAGGCGGGTAGGTCCGTCTCCTACAATGAGCAGTTCTTC. Its protein is CASSPDKAGRSVSYNEQFF.

The rearrangement links TRBV14 to TRBJ2-2; 7 bases fit TRBD2. Germline CDR1 is SGHDN and CDR2 is FVKESK. This CDR3 contains 19 residues. The trim removed 1 base at V and 3 bases at J, leaving 14 bases unmatched. This CDR3 is CASSQVRVWLAVDTGELFF. CDR3 nucleotide sequence: TGTGCCAGCAGCCAAGTAAGGGTCTGGCTAGCGGTAGACACCGGGGAGCTGTTTTTT.

This clone was detected only a few times. The rearrangement joins TRBV30 to TRBJ2-2; no reliable D call. The germline V and J ends were trimmed by 0 bases and 6 bases, with 8 bases remaining between them. This CDR3 spans 13 amino acids. CDR1 is GTSNPN, CDR2 SVGIG, per germline (reference sequence). The CDR3 protein is CAWSVIAPGELFF. Here the CDR3 DNA reads TGTGCCTGGAGTGTAATAGCTCCCGGGGAGCTGTTTTTT.

CDR3: CAISPNLGLAGGYNEQFF. DNA for the CDR3: TGTGCCATCAGTCCTAACCTAGGACTAGCGGGAGGGTACAATGAGCAGTTCTTC. The rearrangement joins TRBV10-3 to TRBJ2-1; 15 nucleotides line up with TRBD2. Germline loops: CDR1 ENHRY, CDR2 SYGVKD. J was trimmed by 4 bases and V by 5 bases; bases with no gene match: 9. The CDR3 has 18 amino acids.

The chain recombines TRBV10-3 with TRBJ2-1; 9 nucleotides match TRBD2. CDR1 is ENHRY and CDR2 is SYGVKD in the germline V gene. With 0 bases clipped from V and 6 bases from J, the junction kept 0 bases outside the gene matches. The CDR3 runs 14 residues. This chain's CDR3 is CAISESTSGNEQFF. The CDR3 DNA is TGTGCCATCAGTGAGTCGACTAGCGGCAATGAGCAGTTCTTC.

J is TRBJ2-3 and V is TRBV6-4; 10 bases are a match to TRBD1. The CDR3 loop spans 14 amino acids. After removal of 9 bases from V and 2 bases from J, the junction contained 5 bases not matched to a gene. Germline loops: CDR1 MRHNA, CDR2 SNTAGT. CDR3: CASGGTGATDTQYF. CDR3 nucleotides: TGTGCCAGTGGGGGGACAGGGGCCACAGATACGCAGTATTTT.

The DNA for the CDR3 is TGCGCCAGCAGCCCCCGGGTGGGAGAGACCCAGTACTTC. Encoded protein: CASSPRVGETQYF. The chain is built from TRBV5-1 and TRBJ2-5; unclear D gene. The CDR3 is made up of 13 amino acids. V was pared by 4 bases and J by 4 bases, with 11 bases between. CDR1 and CDR2 from the germline V gene are SGHRS and YFSETQ.

The chain recombines TRBV18 with TRBJ1-4, with 8 bases that match TRBD1. The V gene end was trimmed by 4 bases and the J gene end by 2 bases; junction bases not matched to a gene: 3. The CDR3 spans 15 residues. Germline V lookup: CDR1 KGHSH, CDR2 LQKENI. Written as DNA, the CDR3 is TGTGCCAGCTCACTCCCAGGGGGCACTAATGAAAAACTGTTTTTT. It is translated as CASSLPGGTNEKLFF. Variable domain in full (rest from reference TRBV18 and TRBJ1-4): NAGVMQNPRHLVRRRGQEARLRCSPMKGHSHVYWYRQLPEEGLKFMVYLQKENIIDESGMPKERFSAEFPKEGPSILRIQQVVRGDSAAYFCASSLPGGTNEKLFFGSGTQLSVL.

This clone was picked up a small number of times. The chain links TRBV19 to TRBJ2-3, with 9 nucleotides matching TRBD2. The CDR3 loop spans 17 amino acids. J gave up 3 bases and V 0 bases, and 7 bases lay outside the gene matches. Per the germline V gene, CDR1 is LNHDA and CDR2 is SQIVND (reference sequence). In DNA form, the CDR3 reads TGTGCCAGTAGTATAGATCCCTCAGCGGGAGGTACAGATACGCAGTATTTT. Protein sequence: CASSIDPSAGGTDTQYF.

V usage is TRBV18 and J usage is TRBJ1-3; no firm D call. CDR1 and CDR2 (germline): KGHSH, LQKENI. The CDR3 extends over 14 amino acids. V gave up 3 bases and J gave up 8 bases, with 14 bases separating them. CDR3 nucleotide sequence: TGTGCCAGCTCACCCGCACCTACTCCGGACACCATATATTTT. Its protein is CASSPAPTPDTIYF.

This clone was detected a few times. V usage is TRBV19 and J usage is TRBJ1-2, with 7 bases matching TRBD1. The junction had 3 bases not matched to a gene; V was cut back by 4 bases and J by 4 bases. CDR1 is LNHDA, CDR2 SQIVND, per germline (reference sequence). The CDR3 has 13 amino acids. This CDR3 is CASSTRDSYGYTF. The CDR3 nucleotides are TGTGCCAGTAGTACCCGGGACAGCTATGGCTACACCTTC.

This rearrangement joins TRBV19 to TRBJ1-2; possibly TRBD1 for D (6 bases). Trimming pared 3 bases from V and 3 bases from J, leaving 8 bases between. Germline V gene sequence: CDR1 LNHDA, CDR2 SQIVND (reference sequence). This CDR3 has 13 amino acids. The CDR3 reads CASSIRGDYGYTF. The DNA of the CDR3 is TGTGCCAGTAGTATCAGGGGCGACTATGGCTACACCTTC.

The V gene is TRBV11-2, the J gene TRBJ2-3; 9 bases line up with TRBD2. This CDR3 is 16 amino acids long. With 2 bases clipped from V and 0 bases from J, the junction kept 3 bases outside the gene matches. Per the germline V gene, CDR1 is SGHAT and CDR2 is FQNNGV. CDR3 bases: TGTGCCAGCAGCTTATTAGCGGGAGTTAGCACAGATACGCAGTATTTT. Translated, it gives CASSLLAGVSTDTQYF.

The chain joins TRBV10-3 to TRBJ2-2; TRBD2 might be the D (5 bases). The CDR3 consists of 14 residues. Germline CDR1 reads ENHRY; CDR2 reads SYGVKD. V shed 4 bases and J shed 4 bases, with 10 bases lying between them. CDR3 loop: CAISAQGGTGELFF. In nucleotides, the CDR3 is TGTGCCATCAGTGCCCAAGGAGGCACCGGGGAGCTGTTTTTT.

J is TRBJ1-5 and V is TRBV28; 7 positions match TRBD1. Trimming removed 4 bases from V and 9 bases from J; junction bases left unmatched: 12. Germline V CDR1 and CDR2: MDHEN, SYDVKM. This CDR3 is built from 15 residues. The CDR3 region is CASSSSQGPLGPQHF. In DNA form, the CDR3 reads TGTGCCAGCAGTTCGTCACAGGGGCCCCTAGGGCCCCAGCATTTT.

A few counts support this clone. The chain links TRBV19 to TRBJ2-3; perhaps TRBD2 as D (6 bases). The CDR3 has 16 amino acids. V gave up 3 bases and J gave up 0 bases, with 13 bases separating them. The germline gives CDR1 LNHDA, CDR2 SQIVND (reference sequence). CDR3 DNA: TGTGCCAGTAGTATGATGGCGGGGACGAGCACAGATACGCAGTATTTT. It specifies CASSMMAGTSTDTQYF. The full variable domain, its missing parts supplied by reference TRBV19 and TRBJ2-3, is DGGITQSPKYLFRKEGQNVTLSCEQNLNHDAMYWYRQDPGQGLRLIYYSQIVNDFQKGDIAEGYSVSREKKESFPLTVTSAQKNPTAFYLCASSMMAGTSTDTQYFGPGTRLTVL.

This rearrangement joins TRBV23-1 to TRBJ2-5, with 7 bases matching TRBD2. TRBV23-1 is an ORF for which the function is uncertain. The V and J ends lost 4 bases and 1 base, in that order; junction bases with no gene match: 3. The CDR3 spans 14 residues. CDR3 in DNA: TGCGCCAGCAGTCGGGAGGGCCCCCAAGAGACCCAGTACTTC. This encodes CASSREGPQETQYF.